These 23 T cell receptor beta chains were sequenced from one sample in a study of regulatory T cells in long-lasting Graves disease. Specified time point: persistent/refractory GD, antithyroid drugs over 5 years with positive TRAb. Making the TCR library involved RNA that had been extracted from PBMCs. CDR3 regions were amplified by Arm-PCR using iRepertoire HTBI primers to build TCR beta libraries. From the multiplex PCR reads, TCRdb called clonotypes with MiXCR, one entry per CDR3 protein. Of about 400,000 distinct CDR3 sequences in the sample, roughly 20% are singletons; the top ten hold around 21%. Sample: peripheral blood mononuclear cells (PBMCs), taken when the disease was refractory, from a patient treated with antithyroid drugs. The receptors come from a female donor with Graves disease.

The chain combines TRBV20-1 with TRBJ2-7; TRBD2 might be the D (6 bases). V gave up 0 bases and J gave up 2 bases, with 11 bases separating them. The CDR3 loop spans 14 amino acids. Germline CDR1 is DFQATT and CDR2 is SNEGSKA (reference sequence). This CDR3 reads CSARDRRVPYEQYF. CDR3 DNA: TGCAGTGCTAGAGACCGGAGGGTCCCCTACGAGCAGTACTTC.

The genes are TRBV19 and TRBJ1-5; the D gene is possibly TRBD1 (6 bases). This CDR3 region has 15 residues. V dropped 6 bases and J dropped 3 bases, with 15 bases sitting between them. Per the germline V gene, CDR1 is LNHDA and CDR2 is SQIVND (reference sequence). The CDR3: CASRILDRPNQPQHF. The CDR3 DNA follows: TGTGCCAGTAGGATCCTCGACAGGCCCAATCAGCCCCAGCATTTT.

The chain carries TRBV9 and TRBJ2-5; D is perhaps TRBD2 (5 bases). This CDR3 is built from 13 residues. Germline V gives CDR1 SGDLS, CDR2 YYNGEE. Between the trimmed V and J ends, which lost 3 bases and 5 bases, there was a span of 11 bases. As DNA, the CDR3 is TGTGCCAGCAGCGCCTTCGGCGGGGAGACCCAGTACTTC. This sequence encodes CASSAFGGETQYF.

The J gene is TRBJ1-4, the V gene TRBV15; D uncertain. Germline-derived CDR1 and CDR2 are LNHNV and YYDKDF (reference sequence). The length of the CDR3 is 13 residues. Trimming cost V 5 bases and J 4 bases, with 8 bases left between them. Here the CDR3 reads CATSPRLNEKLFF. Written as DNA, the CDR3 is TGTGCCACCAGCCCCCGACTTAATGAAAAACTGTTTTTT.

This CDR3 reads CASSREQREKLFF. The CDR3 DNA reads TGTGCCAGCAGTAGAGAACAGAGGGAAAAACTGTTTTTT. This rearrangement joins TRBV12-3 or TRBV12-4 to TRBJ1-4; D gene unclear. The V end lost 5 bases, the J end lost 8 bases, and 12 bases lay between the germline ends. The CDR3 contains 13 residues.

The CDR3 DNA is TGCAGTGCTAGAGATCGCCTAGCGGGAGGTACCGGGGAGCTGTTTTTT. This sequence encodes CSARDRLAGGTGELFF. This chain connects TRBV20-1 to TRBJ2-2; 11 positions agree with TRBD2. The CDR3 loop spans 16 amino acids. Looked up from germline, CDR1 is DFQATT and CDR2 is SNEGSKA (reference sequence). V lost 0 bases to trimming and J lost 5 bases; unmatched junction nucleotides: 5.

In its sample, this clonotype was seen many times. The CDR3 here is CASSALDRRSIGGYTF. The CDR3 DNA is TGTGCCAGCAGTGCCTTGGACAGGCGGTCCATCGGAGGCTACACCTTC. The rearrangement joins TRBV2 to TRBJ1-2; 7 bases line up with TRBD1. Germline V gives CDR1 SNHLY, CDR2 FYNNEI. The CDR3 spans 16 residues. V gave up 4 bases and J gave up 8 bases; unmatched junction bases: 16.

A remark on this clonotype: Given the absence of the conserved phenylalanine or tryptophan at the CDR3 end, a read error is likely. This chain joins TRBV6-1 and TRBJ2-5; 10 bases map to TRBD2. The CDR3 totals 13 residues. The ends lost 8 bases at V and 4 bases at J; junction bases unmatched: 4. Germline CDR1 and CDR2: MNHNS and SASEGT. CDR3 loop: CASSLAGRETQYL. CDR3 DNA: TGTGCCAGCTCACTAGCGGGAAGAGAGACCCAGTACCTC.

Remarks on this clonotype: At one boundary the junction diverges from the germline segment, which might be a read error. The gene calls are TRBV7-3 and TRBJ2-2, with unresolved D. The CDR3 contains 16 residues. Germline values: CDR1 SGHTA, CDR2 FQGTGA. The CDR3 DNA is TGTGTCAGCAGCTCGACCGAAACCCTCTTCACCGGGGAGCTGTTTTTT. It translates to CVSSSTETLFTGELFF.

Only a few counts were recorded for this clonotype. The V call is TRBV20-1, the J call TRBJ2-5; maybe TRBD1 (5 bases). Germline V CDR1 and CDR2: DFQATT, SNEGSKA (reference sequence). Trimming removed 2 bases at V and 1 base at J, with 5 bases between. This CDR3 region has 12 residues. The CDR3 DNA reads TGCAGTGCTAGAACAGGCCAAGAGACCCAGTACTTC. Translated: CSARTGQETQYF.

This clonotype was recorded many times. The rearrangement joins TRBV5-6 to TRBJ2-5; 7 nucleotides align to TRBD2. With 6 bases clipped from V and 9 bases from J, the junction kept 8 bases outside the gene matches. Germline CDR1 is SGHDT and CDR2 is YYEEEE. The CDR3 sequence is 12 residues long. The CDR3 region is CASTIRGGAQYF. The CDR3 region has the DNA TGTGCCAGCACTATTAGGGGAGGGGCCCAGTACTTC.

There are a few counts of this clonotype. The CDR3 spells CASSYTWTSRGNEQYF. The CDR3 coding sequence is TGTGCCAGCAGCTACACCTGGACTAGCAGGGGTAACGAGCAGTACTTC. This chain connects TRBV11-2 to TRBJ2-7; 8 nucleotides line up with TRBD2. From germline, CDR1 is SGHAT and CDR2 FQNNGV. Trimming cost V 4 bases and J 5 bases; bases outside gene matches: 13. The CDR3 is 16 amino acids.

This clonotype showed up many times. The gene calls are TRBV28 and TRBJ2-5; D not resolved. The V gene lost 2 bases and the J gene lost 1 base, with 2 bases spanning the gap. This CDR3 contains 12 residues. CDR1 and CDR2 from the germline V gene are MDHEN and SYDVKM. CDR3 in amino acids: CASSLPQETQYF. As DNA, the CDR3 is TGTGCCAGCAGTTTACCCCAAGAGACCCAGTACTTC.

This clonotype was seen a handful of times. The V and J genes are TRBV6-2 or TRBV6-3 and TRBJ1-2; 7 bases fit TRBD1. With V trimmed by 6 bases and J by 11 bases, 9 bases remained unmatched. This CDR3 region has 12 residues. Germline V CDR1 and CDR2: MNHEY, SVGEGT. CDR3 nucleotide sequence: TGTGCCAGCAGACCGGGACAGCATTTGTACACCTTC. Encoded protein: CASRPGQHLYTF.

This chain connects TRBV6-4 to TRBJ2-7, with 9 nucleotides matching TRBD2. The CDR3 loop spans 14 amino acids. Germline CDR1 MRHNA, CDR2 SNTAGT. V lost 5 bases and J lost 5; bases outside the gene matches: 7. The CDR3 DNA is TGTGCCAGCAGTATCCGGTTAGCGGGAGACGAGCAGTACTTC. Protein sequence: CASSIRLAGDEQYF.

This clonotype was seen only a few times. The CDR3 here is CASNSNPRGGINEQYF. The CDR3 DNA reads as TGTGCCAGCAACAGTAATCCTCGGGGAGGGATCAACGAGCAGTACTTC. The genes are TRBV6-2 or TRBV6-3 and TRBJ2-7, with TRBD2 matching over 7 bases. Per germline, CDR1 MNHEY and CDR2 SVGEGT. The CDR3 is 16 residues long. J was trimmed by 5 bases and V by 7 bases; bases with no gene match: 17.

The chain carries TRBV12-3 or TRBV12-4 and TRBJ2-6; possibly TRBD1 for D (6 bases). The CDR3 is 20 amino acids. V dropped 5 bases and J dropped 0 bases, with 23 bases sitting between them. CDR3 loop: CASSPLLPGQRLSGANVLTF. CDR3 coding DNA: TGTGCCAGCAGTCCCTTACTGCCGGGACAACGCCTCTCTGGGGCCAACGTCCTGACTTTC.

The chain combines TRBV29-1 with TRBJ1-1; D might be TRBD1 (5 bases). Germline V gene sequence: CDR1 SQVTM, CDR2 ANQGSEA. CDR3 length: 17 residues. With 3 bases removed from V and 0 bases from J, the gap between germline ends came to 20 bases. The CDR3 DNA is TGCAGCGTTGATAAGGGTCAGGGCGGGTGGATGAACACTGAAGCTTTCTTT. Translation: CSVDKGQGGWMNTEAFF.

Only one count was recorded for this clonotype. The genes are TRBV13 and TRBJ2-2; 8 positions match TRBD2. Germline V lookup: CDR1 PRHDT, CDR2 FYEKMQ (reference sequence). The CDR3 totals 20 residues. V was clipped by 4 bases and J by 0 bases; unmatched bases: 16. The CDR3 region has the DNA TGTGCCAGCAGCTGCCGGGGGGGCGAAGGCAATGGTCCGAACACCGGGGAGCTGTTTTTT. The encoded protein is CASSCRGGEGNGPNTGELFF.

Concerning this clonotype: Its ends do not fully match the called genes, so a read error is possible. The rearrangement uses TRBV5-1 and TRBJ2-2, with D perhaps TRBD1 or TRBD2 (5 bases each). The CDR3 is 14 amino acids. Germline lookup yields CDR1 SGHRS and CDR2 YFSETQ. The CDR3 sequence: CASSFRGDPGEPFF. The CDR3, as DNA: TGCGCCAGCAGCTTTAGAGGGGACCCCGGGGAGCCGTTTTTT.

This clonotype came up a few times. The V and J genes are TRBV20-1 and TRBJ1-1; no clear D. This CDR3 has 13 residues. Trimming left V 6 bases short and J 4 bases short, with 15 bases between. The germline V gene encodes CDR1 DFQATT and CDR2 SNEGSKA (reference sequence). CDR3 region: CSAKSPEATEAFF. CDR3 in DNA: TGCAGTGCGAAAAGCCCGGAAGCCACTGAAGCTTTCTTT.

Ten or more counts support this clonotype. The chain employs TRBV10-3 and TRBJ2-5, with 7 bases that match TRBD2. Trimming at V came to 2 bases and at J to 2 bases, leaving 8 bases not matched to a gene. The CDR3 spans 16 residues. Germline lookup yields CDR1 ENHRY and CDR2 SYGVKD. DNA of the CDR3: TGTGCCATCAGTGAGGGCTGGGGGGGAGGGCAAGAGACCCAGTACTTC. It specifies CAISEGWGGGQETQYF.

This clonotype has just one count. The chain links TRBV5-1 to TRBJ2-2; TRBD1 is a possible D gene (6 bases). V was trimmed by 3 bases and J by 5 bases, leaving 17 bases between them. Germline CDR1 and CDR2: SGHRS and YFSETQ. This CDR3 contains 16 residues. DNA for the CDR3: TGCGCCAGCAGCTCGTACCCGGGACAACAGACCGGGGAGCTGTTTTTT. This codes for CASSSYPGQQTGELFF.